The T cell receptor beta chain described here comes from a study of T cell responses to AZD1222 COVID-19 vaccine. Trimming cost V 5 bases and J 5 bases, with 19 bases left between them. The CDR3 has 16 residues. CDR1 is SGHTA, CDR2 FQGNSA, per germline. The assay was immunoSEQ multiplex PCR, and TCRdb's table has in-frame clones only and misses some. This sample's clone table lists 150,000 or so clones. Points from the study as a whole: Only six individuals given AZD1222 were seropositive at baseline.

As concerns this clone: Its antigen remains unknown.

Material: peripheral blood. The chain uses TRBV7-2 and TRBJ2-1, with D possibly TRBD2 on 7 matching bases. The clonotype comes from an adult in good health. CDR3 region: CASSPRRGGPNNEQFF. CDR3 DNA: TGTGCCAGCAGCCCGAGAAGGGGGGGGCCTAACAATGAGCAGTTCTTC.